This TCR beta chain appears in the sequencing data of a study of blood T cell repertoires in COVID-19. A word on this clone: The same CDR3 arises from other DNA sequences in this sample as well.

Method: immunoSEQ multiplex PCR; TCRdb's copy keeps in-frame clones and lacks some. The repertoire has about 170,000 clones, roughly nine tenths of them found once; the top ten carry about 3.5%. This CDR3 contains 13 residues. The V and J ends lost 5 bases and 1 base respectively, with 8 bases between them. From germline, CDR1 is SGHAT and CDR2 FQNNGV. The sequenced sample consisted of peripheral blood. The receptor was derived from a man in his 70s with acute or convalescent COVID-19. This chain connects TRBV11-2 to TRBJ2-5, with D maybe TRBD2 (5 bases). The CDR3 protein is CASSLAVQETQYF. CDR3 nucleotide sequence: TGTGCCAGCAGCCTAGCCGTCCAAGAGACCCAGTACTTC. Full variable domain (outside the CDR3, taken from reference TRBV11-2 and TRBJ2-5): EAGVAQSPRYKIIEKRQSVAFWCNPISGHATLYWYQQILGQGPKLLIQFQNNGVVDDSQLPKDRFSAERLKGVDSTLKIQPAKLEDSAVYLCASSLAVQETQYFGPGTRLLVL.